This TCR beta chain is drawn from a study of shared clonotypes between healthy human individuals. Across the whole study: Those who served as donors were a couple of women and three men between the ages of 18 and 49.

With respect to this clone: Antigen unknown.

Regarding the study as a whole: Collection of samples was limited to blood; tissue repertoires likely differ.

This CDR3 contains 18 residues. Germline CDR1 reads ENHRY; CDR2 reads SYGVKD. V dropped 0 bases and J dropped 6 bases, with 24 bases sitting between them. The assay was carried out at the deep level. Repertoires were generated with immunoSEQ multiplex PCR, while TCRdb's copy carries only in-frame clones and drops some. This table has 550,000 to 850,000 clones, around two thirds appearing once. V is TRBV10-3 and J is TRBJ2-7, with D perhaps TRBD1 (6 bases). The specimen was memory CD4+ T cells sorted from blood. The sample's subset: CD45RA-negative fraction. The sequence came from a woman aged 25 to 39 in good health. CDR3 loop: CAISESLTDRRSTREQYF. The DNA of the CDR3 is TGTGCCATCAGTGAGTCCCTTACCGACAGGAGGTCTACCCGCGAGCAGTACTTC.